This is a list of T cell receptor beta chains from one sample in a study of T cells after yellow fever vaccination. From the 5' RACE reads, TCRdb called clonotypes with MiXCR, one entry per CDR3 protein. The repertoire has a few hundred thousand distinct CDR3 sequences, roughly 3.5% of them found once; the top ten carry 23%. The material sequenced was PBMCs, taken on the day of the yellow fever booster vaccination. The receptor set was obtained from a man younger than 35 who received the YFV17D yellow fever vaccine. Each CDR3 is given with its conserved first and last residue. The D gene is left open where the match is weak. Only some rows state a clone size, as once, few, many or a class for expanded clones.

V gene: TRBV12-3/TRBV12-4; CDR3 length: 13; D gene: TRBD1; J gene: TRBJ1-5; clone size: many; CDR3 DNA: TGTGCCAGCAAGGGGACAGACTATCAGCCCCAGCATTTT; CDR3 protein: CASKGTDYQPQHF
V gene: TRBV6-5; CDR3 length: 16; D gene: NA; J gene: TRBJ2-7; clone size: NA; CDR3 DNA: TGTGCCAGCAGTTACTCCCTCCGGGGGATATCCTACGAGCAGTACTTC; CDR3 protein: CASSYSLRGISYEQYF
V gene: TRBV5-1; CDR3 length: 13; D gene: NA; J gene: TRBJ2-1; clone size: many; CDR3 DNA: TGCGCCAGCAGCTTGGGACCGCCCAATGAGCAGTTCTTC; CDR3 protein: CASSLGPPNEQFF
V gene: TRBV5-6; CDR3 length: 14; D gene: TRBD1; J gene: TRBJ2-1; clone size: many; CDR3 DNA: TGTGCCAGCAGTTTCGGACAGGGGAACAATGAGCAGTTCTTC; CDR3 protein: CASSFGQGNNEQFF
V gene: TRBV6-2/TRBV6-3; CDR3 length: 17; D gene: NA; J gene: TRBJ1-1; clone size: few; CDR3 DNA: TGTGCCAGCAGTTACTTCCAACAGGGCCTTGTGAGCACTGAAGCTTTCTTT; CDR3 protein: CASSYFQQGLVSTEAFF
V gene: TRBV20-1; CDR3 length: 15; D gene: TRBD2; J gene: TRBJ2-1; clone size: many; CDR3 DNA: TGCAGTGCTAGAGATGGGACTAGCGGGGGAGGTGAGCAGTTCTTC; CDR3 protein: CSARDGTSGGGEQFF
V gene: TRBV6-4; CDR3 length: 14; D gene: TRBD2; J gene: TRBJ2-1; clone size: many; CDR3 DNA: TGTGCCAGCAGTGACCCGGGACTAGCAAATGAGCAGTTCTTC; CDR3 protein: CASSDPGLANEQFF
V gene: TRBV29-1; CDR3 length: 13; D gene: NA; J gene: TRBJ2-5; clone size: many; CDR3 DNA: TGCAGCGTTGAATCCGACAGACAAGAGACCCAGTACTTC; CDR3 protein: CSVESDRQETQYF
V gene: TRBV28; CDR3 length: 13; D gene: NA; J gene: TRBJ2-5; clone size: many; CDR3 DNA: TGTGCCAGCAGAGAGAGGTACCCGGAGACCCAGTACTTC; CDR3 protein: CASRERYPETQYF
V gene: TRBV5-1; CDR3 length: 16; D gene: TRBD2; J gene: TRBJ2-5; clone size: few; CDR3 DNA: TGCGCCAGCAGCTGGGGACTAGCGGGGACCCAAGAGACCCAGTACTTC; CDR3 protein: CASSWGLAGTQETQYF
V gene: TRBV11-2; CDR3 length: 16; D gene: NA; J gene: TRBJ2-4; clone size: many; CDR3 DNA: TGTGCCAGCAGCCCGCTAAGGGGGAAGGGTTTAAACATTCAGTACTTC; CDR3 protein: CASSPLRGKGLNIQYF
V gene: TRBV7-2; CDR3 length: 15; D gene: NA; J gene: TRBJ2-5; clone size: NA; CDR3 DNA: TGTGCCAGCAGCTTAAACGGACTTAGTCAAGAGACCCAGTACTTC; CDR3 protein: CASSLNGLSQETQYF
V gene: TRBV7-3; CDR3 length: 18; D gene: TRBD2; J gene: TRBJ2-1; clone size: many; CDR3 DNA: TGTGCCAGCAGCCCCGGGCGGGGGACTAGCGTATCCTACAATGAGCAGTTCTTC; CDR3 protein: CASSPGRGTSVSYNEQFF
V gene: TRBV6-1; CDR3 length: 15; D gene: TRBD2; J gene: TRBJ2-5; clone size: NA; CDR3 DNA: TGTGCCAGCAGACGACTAGCGGGGAGCGGGGAGACCCAGTACTTC; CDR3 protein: CASRRLAGSGETQYF
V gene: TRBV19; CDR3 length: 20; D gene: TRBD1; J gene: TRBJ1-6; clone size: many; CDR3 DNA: TGTGCCAGTAGTAGGCGACTGACCAGGGGGCGCGGGGGACTTAATTCACCCCTCCACTTT; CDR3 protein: CASSRRLTRGRGGLNSPLHF
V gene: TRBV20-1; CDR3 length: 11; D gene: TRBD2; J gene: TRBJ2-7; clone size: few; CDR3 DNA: TGCAGTGCTAGTTCGGGGGGCGAGCAGTACTTC; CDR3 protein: CSASSGGEQYF
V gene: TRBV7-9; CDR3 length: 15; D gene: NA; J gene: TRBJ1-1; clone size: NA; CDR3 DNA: TGTGCCAGCAGCTTAGTGTCCGGGAGTACCACTGAAGCTTTCTTT; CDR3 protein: CASSLVSGSTTEAFF
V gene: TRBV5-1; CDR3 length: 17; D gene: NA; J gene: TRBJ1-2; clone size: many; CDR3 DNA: TGCGCCAGCAGCCCCCGCTTGGGAGGAGACTCTAACTATGGCTACACCTTC; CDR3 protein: CASSPRLGGDSNYGYTF
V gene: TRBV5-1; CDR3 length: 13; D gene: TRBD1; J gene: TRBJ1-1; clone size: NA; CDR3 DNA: TGCGCCAGCAGACAGGGGGGAGAAACTGAAGCTTTCTTT; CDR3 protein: CASRQGGETEAFF
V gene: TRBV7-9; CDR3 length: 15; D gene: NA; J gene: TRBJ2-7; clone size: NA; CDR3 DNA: TGTGCCAGCAGCTTAGGTCCCGGCGGAACCTACGAGCAGTACTTC; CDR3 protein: CASSLGPGGTYEQYF
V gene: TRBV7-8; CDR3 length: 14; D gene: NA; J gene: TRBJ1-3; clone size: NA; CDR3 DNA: TGTGCCAGCAGCTTACGAGTAGCGGGAAACACCATATATTTT; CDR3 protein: CASSLRVAGNTIYF
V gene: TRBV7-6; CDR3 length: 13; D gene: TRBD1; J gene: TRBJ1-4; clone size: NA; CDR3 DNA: TGTGCCAGCAGCGGGACAGGAGGCGAAAAACTGTTTTTT; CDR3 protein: CASSGTGGEKLFF
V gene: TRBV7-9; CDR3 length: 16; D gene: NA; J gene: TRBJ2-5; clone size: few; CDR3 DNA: TGTGCCAGCAGCCCCCCGTCCGGGCAGGAGCAAGAGACCCAGTACTTC; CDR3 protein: CASSPPSGQEQETQYF
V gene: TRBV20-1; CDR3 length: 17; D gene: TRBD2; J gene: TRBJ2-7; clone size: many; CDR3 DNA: TGCAGTGCTAGAGGCCGAGGGGAGCGGGGGGGTAGCTACGAGCAGTACTTC; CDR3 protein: CSARGRGERGGSYEQYF
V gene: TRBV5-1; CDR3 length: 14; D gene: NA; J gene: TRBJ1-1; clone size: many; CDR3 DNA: TGCGCCAGCAGCTTGGATGGGGGGCTGACTGAAGCTTTCTTT; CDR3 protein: CASSLDGGLTEAFF
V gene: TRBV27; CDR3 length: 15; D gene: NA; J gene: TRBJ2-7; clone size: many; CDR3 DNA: TGTGCCAGTCGTCGGGTGGCCAGGAGCTCCTACGAGCAGTACTTC; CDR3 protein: CASRRVARSSYEQYF
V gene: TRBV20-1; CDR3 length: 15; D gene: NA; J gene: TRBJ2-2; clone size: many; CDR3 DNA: TGCAGTGCTGACGGGGAGACCGCGAACACCGGGGAGCTGTTTTTT; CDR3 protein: CSADGETANTGELFF
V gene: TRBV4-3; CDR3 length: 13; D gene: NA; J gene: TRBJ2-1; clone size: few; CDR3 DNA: TGCGCCAGCCAAGGGCAGTCCTACAATGAGCAGTTCTTC; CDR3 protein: CASQGQSYNEQFF
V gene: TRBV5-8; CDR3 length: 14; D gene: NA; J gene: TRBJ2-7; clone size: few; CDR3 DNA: TGTGCCAGCAGCCCCGGGGGACAAGTGGCGCAGCAGTACTTC; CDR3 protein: CASSPGGQVAQQYF